A single sample gave rise to the 20 T cell receptor beta chains below, sequenced in a study of blood T cell repertoires in COVID-19. Clones were read by immunoSEQ multiplex PCR, and TCRdb kept only the in-frame ones, dropping some. This table holds some 140,000 clones, 75% to 80% found once. The sample was peripheral blood. These receptor sequences come from a man aged 80 or over with acute or convalescent COVID-19.

The chain has TRBV2 and TRBJ2-7, with D perhaps TRBD2 (6 bases). Trimming took 4 bases from V and 2 from J, leaving 9 bases between them. Germline V gene sequence: CDR1 SNHLY, CDR2 FYNNEI. The CDR3 covers 13 residues. The CDR3 spells CASSVERAYEQYV. In DNA form, the CDR3 reads TGTGCCAGCAGTGTGGAGCGGGCCTACGAGCAGTACGTC.

The chain is built from TRBV6-2 or TRBV6-3 and TRBJ1-5, with 11 bases identical to TRBD1. There are 15 residues in the CDR3. Germline trimming cut 5 bases from V and 5 bases from J; bases unmatched to any gene: 5. CDR1 MNHEY and CDR2 SVGEGT come from the germline V gene. For the CDR3, the DNA is TGTGCCAGCAGTACCCGGGACAGGGGGGATCAGCCCCAGCATTTT. Encoded protein: CASSTRDRGDQPQHF.

The chain uses TRBV11-1 and TRBJ1-2; the match to TRBD1 covers 9 bases. The CDR3 is 13 amino acids. Germline V gene data show CDR1 as SGHAT and CDR2 as FQDESV (reference sequence). Trimming at V came to 5 bases and at J to 8 bases, leaving 6 bases not matched to a gene. In nucleotides, the CDR3 is TGTGCCAGCAGCCCGGGGACAGGGTTGGGCTACACCTTC. Translating it yields CASSPGTGLGYTF.

This clone appeared a few times. The chain links TRBV10-3 to TRBJ1-5; D might be TRBD1 (5 bases). CDR1 ENHRY and CDR2 SYGVKD come from the germline V gene. V was pared by 8 bases and J by 1 base, with 15 bases between. The CDR3 has 15 amino acids. The CDR3 spells CAISPGMGSNQPQHF. In DNA, the CDR3 is TGTGCCATCTCCCCAGGGATGGGGAGCAATCAGCCCCAGCATTTT.

The rearrangement joins TRBV7-9 to TRBJ2-5; no clear D gene. The CDR3 has 14 amino acids. CDR1 is SEHNR, CDR2 FQNEAQ, per germline (reference sequence). V was cut by 3 bases and J by 1 base, with 9 bases left in between. CDR3 nucleotides: TGTGCCAGCAGCTTTTCGGCTAGCCAAGAGACCCAGTACTTC. It encodes CASSFSASQETQYF.

This sequence joins TRBV9 and TRBJ2-3; the match to TRBD1 covers 12 bases. This CDR3 has 16 residues. Germline values: CDR1 SGDLS, CDR2 YYNGEE. V dropped 2 bases and J dropped 1; count of bases not matched to a gene: 2. The CDR3 here is CASSVGTGGRTDTQYF. In nucleotides, the CDR3 is TGTGCCAGCAGCGTCGGGACAGGGGGCCGCACAGATACGCAGTATTTT.

This clone was detected a few times. J is TRBJ2-2 and V is TRBV6-4; 7 positions match TRBD1. Germline V lookup: CDR1 MRHNA, CDR2 SNTAGT. The J segment lost 6 bases and the V segment lost 3 bases, leaving 7 bases of the junction unmatched. The CDR3 extends over 15 amino acids. The CDR3, as DNA: TGTGCCAGCAGTGAACAGGGGCTTTTGGCCGGGGAGCTGTTTTTT. As protein: CASSEQGLLAGELFF.

J is TRBJ1-4 and V is TRBV2, with D maybe TRBD1 (6 bases). The CDR3 runs to 14 residues. Between the trimmed V and J ends, which lost 7 bases and 5 bases, there was a span of 14 bases. Germline V gene sequence: CDR1 SNHLY, CDR2 FYNNEI. CDR3 region: CASISGRGNEKLFF. The CDR3 DNA follows: TGTGCCAGCATTTCCGGCAGGGGAAATGAAAAACTGTTTTTT.

This clone was seen a few times. The rearrangement uses TRBV29-1 and TRBJ2-1; tentative D call: TRBD1 (6 bases). The CDR3 length is 14 residues. The V end lost 4 bases, the J end lost 6 bases, and 16 bases lay between the germline ends. The germline V gene has CDR1 SQVTM and CDR2 ANQGSEA. CDR3 nucleotide sequence: TGCAGCGTTGCACCACCGACAGGCCGCAATGAGCAGTTCTTC. It yields the protein CSVAPPTGRNEQFF.

This clone was counted many times. The chain carries TRBV27 and TRBJ2-1, with TRBD2 matching over 11 bases. Germline CDR1 and CDR2: MNHEY and SMNVEV (reference sequence). The CDR3 extends over 17 amino acids. Trimming at V came to 7 bases and at J to 0 bases, leaving 8 bases not matched to a gene. The CDR3 protein is CASNTLAGGSSYNEQFF. The CDR3 coding sequence is TGTGCCAGCAATACTTTAGCGGGGGGGAGCTCCTACAATGAGCAGTTCTTC.

The chain couples TRBV18 to TRBJ2-7; 8 nucleotides align to TRBD1. J lost 3 bases, V lost 5 bases, and 9 bases had no gene match. The CDR3 is 15 amino acids. Germline V gives CDR1 KGHSH, CDR2 LQKENI. Here the CDR3 reads CASSAPGTGNYEQYF. The CDR3 DNA follows: TGTGCCAGCTCAGCCCCCGGGACAGGCAACTACGAGCAGTACTTC.

This chain links TRBV4-2 with TRBJ2-2, with TRBD2 matching 11 bases. Trimming took 3 bases from V and 4 from J; bases not matched to a gene: 7. This CDR3 spans 17 amino acids. The germline V gene has CDR1 LGHNA and CDR2 YNFKEQ. CDR3 loop: CASSQDSSGGFTGELFF. The CDR3 DNA reads as TGTGCCAGCAGCCAGGACTCTAGCGGGGGGTTCACCGGGGAGCTGTTTTTT.

V and J are TRBV19 and TRBJ1-2; 7 positions agree with TRBD1. With V trimmed by 4 bases and J by 12 bases, 8 bases remained unmatched. The CDR3 is 12 amino acids. The germline CDR1 and CDR2 sequences are LNHDA and SQIVND (reference sequence). CDR3 DNA sequence: TGTGCCAGTAGTACCGGAGGGGGCCTCCACACCTTC. This translates into CASSTGGGLHTF.

V usage is TRBV2 and J usage is TRBJ1-3, with unresolved D. CDR3 length: 14 amino acids. From germline, CDR1 is SNHLY and CDR2 FYNNEI. Trimming shortened V by 2 bases and J by 2 bases, and 7 bases separated the two germline ends. CDR3 residues: CASSETGTGNTIYF. The CDR3 coding sequence is TGTGCCAGCAGTGAAACGGGAACTGGAAACACCATATATTTT. Full variable domain (remainder filled in from reference TRBV2 and TRBJ1-3): EPEVTQTPSHQVTQMGQEVILRCVPISNHLYFYWYRQILGQKVEFLVSFYNNEISEKSEIFDDQFSVERPDGSNFTLKIRSTKLEDSAMYFCASSETGTGNTIYFGEGSWLTVV.

The rearrangement links TRBV7-8 to TRBJ1-1, with 7 bases matching TRBD1. CDR1 SGHVS and CDR2 FQNEAQ come from the germline V gene. The CDR3 totals 15 residues. After removal of 6 bases from V and 0 bases from J, the junction contained 7 bases not matched to a gene. The CDR3 DNA follows: TGTGCCAGCAGACCGAGACAGGGAGTGAACACTGAAGCTTTCTTT. This gives the protein CASRPRQGVNTEAFF.

The chain carries TRBV2 and TRBJ1-5; tentative D call: TRBD1 (5 bases). CDR3 length: 14 residues. Trimming removed 5 bases at V and 7 bases at J, with 15 bases between. Germline V gene sequence: CDR1 SNHLY, CDR2 FYNNEI. The DNA for the CDR3 is TGTGCCAGCAGTACCGGGACTTCTGGGCAGCCCCAGCATTTT. Protein: CASSTGTSGQPQHF.

The chain has TRBV7-3 and TRBJ2-5; the D is unclear. V was cut by 5 bases and J by 3 bases, with 10 bases left in between. The germline V gene encodes CDR1 SGHTA and CDR2 FQGTGA. CDR3 size: 13 residues. DNA for the CDR3: TGTGCCAGCAGCCGTGCCCAGAAAGAGACCCAGTACTTC. This codes for CASSRAQKETQYF.

The chain combines TRBV5-4 with TRBJ2-5, with 7 bases that match TRBD1. This CDR3 is built from 13 residues. V shed 5 bases, J shed 1 base, and the junction held 2 bases outside the gene matches. Germline V gives CDR1 SGHNT, CDR2 YYREEE (reference sequence). The chain's CDR3 is CASRTGTQETQYF. CDR3 DNA sequence: TGTGCCAGCAGGACAGGGACCCAAGAGACCCAGTACTTC.

The rearrangement uses TRBV7-2 and TRBJ1-3; D unresolved. Trimming pared 1 base from V and 9 bases from J, leaving 10 bases between. The CDR3 contains 13 residues. CDR1 is SGHTA and CDR2 is FQGNSA in the germline V gene. The CDR3 here is CASSLGFGGTIYF. CDR3 DNA sequence: TGTGCCAGCAGCTTAGGCTTTGGAGGCACCATATATTTT. Looking up the rest from reference TRBV7-2 and TRBJ1-3 gives the full variable domain: GAGVSQSPSNKVTEKGKDVELRCDPISGHTALYWYRQSLGQGLEFLIYFQGNSAPDKSGLPSDRFSAERTGGSVSTLTIQRTQQEDSAVYLCASSLGFGGTIYFGEGSWLTVV.

V is TRBV6-1 and J is TRBJ2-3, with D possibly being TRBD1 (5 bases). V was trimmed by 3 bases and J by 0 bases, leaving 10 bases between them. The CDR3 is 15 residues long. Germline CDR1 reads MNHNS; CDR2 reads SASEGT. CDR3 residues: CASSDSRDSTDTQYF. In nucleotides, the CDR3 is TGTGCCAGCAGTGATTCCAGGGATAGCACAGATACGCAGTATTTT.